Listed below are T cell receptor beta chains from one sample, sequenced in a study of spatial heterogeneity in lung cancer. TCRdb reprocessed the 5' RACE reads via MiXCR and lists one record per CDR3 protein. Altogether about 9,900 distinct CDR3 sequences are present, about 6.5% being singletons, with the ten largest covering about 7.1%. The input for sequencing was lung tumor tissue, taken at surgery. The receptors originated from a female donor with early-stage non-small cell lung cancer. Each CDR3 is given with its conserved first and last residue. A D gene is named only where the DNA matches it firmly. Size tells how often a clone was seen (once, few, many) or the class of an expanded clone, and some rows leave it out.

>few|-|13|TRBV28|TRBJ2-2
TGTGCCAGCAGTTTAGTCGAGACCGGGGAGCTGTTTTTT
CASSLVETGELFF
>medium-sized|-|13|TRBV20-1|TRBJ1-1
TGCAGTGCTAGGGGGGCTACAGACACTGAAGCTTTCTTT
CSARGATDTEAFF
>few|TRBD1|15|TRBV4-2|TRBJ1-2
TGTGCCAGCAGCAGAGGGACAGAGACTAACTATGGCTACACCTTC
CASSRGTETNYGYTF
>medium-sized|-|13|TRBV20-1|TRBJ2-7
TGCAGTGCTAGGTACCCGACTGGAACAGAGCAGTACTTC
CSARYPTGTEQYF
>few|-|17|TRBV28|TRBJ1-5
TGTGCCAGCAGTCCCAGCAGGGGCCGATATAGCAATCAGCCCCAGCATTTT
CASSPSRGRYSNQPQHF
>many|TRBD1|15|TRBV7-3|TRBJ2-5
TGTGCCAGCAGCGAAGCAGGGGGCAGGGGAGAGACCCAGTACTTC
CASSEAGGRGETQYF
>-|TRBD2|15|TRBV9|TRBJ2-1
TGTGCCAGCAGCGTCCTAGCGGAAGCGCACAATGAGCAGTTCTTC
CASSVLAEAHNEQFF
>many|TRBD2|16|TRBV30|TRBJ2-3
TGTGCCTGGAGTTCCCCGTTCCGGGGGGAGACAGATACGCAGTATTTT
CAWSSPFRGETDTQYF
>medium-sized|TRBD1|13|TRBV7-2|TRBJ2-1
TGTGCCAGCAGCTCGGACAGGAGCAATGAGCAGTTCTTC
CASSSDRSNEQFF
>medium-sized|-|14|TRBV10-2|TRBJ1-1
TGCGCCAGCAGTGAGGCGGTCAGACACACTGAAGCTTTCTTT
CASSEAVRHTEAFF
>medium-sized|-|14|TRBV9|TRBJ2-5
TGTGCCAGCAGCGTAGGTACAGTACAAGAGACCCAGTACTTC
CASSVGTVQETQYF
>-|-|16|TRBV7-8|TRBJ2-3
TGTGCCAGCAGCGCCTATAGAGTGGGATCGGTGGATACGCAGTATTTT
CASSAYRVGSVDTQYF
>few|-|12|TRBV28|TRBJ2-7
TGTGCCAGCAGTCCCCCCGGGGGATACTATAAGTTC
CASSPPGGYYKF
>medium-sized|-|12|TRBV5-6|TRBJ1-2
TGTGCCAGCAGCTTACAGACCTATGGCTACACCTTC
CASSLQTYGYTF
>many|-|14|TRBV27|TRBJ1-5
TGTGCCAGCAGTCCCCAGGGGTGGAATCAGCCCCAGCATTTT
CASSPQGWNQPQHF
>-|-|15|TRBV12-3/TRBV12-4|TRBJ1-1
TGTGCCAGCAGCCTTGGGGGCAGATTGAACACTGAAGCTTTCTTT
CASSLGGRLNTEAFF
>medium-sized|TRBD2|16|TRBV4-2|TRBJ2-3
TGTGCCAGCAGCCAAGGACTAGCGGGAGCAGAGGATACGCAGTATTTT
CASSQGLAGAEDTQYF